The clone carrying this TCR beta chain has ten or more counts. The antigen is undetermined. This record belongs to a study of shared clonotypes between healthy human individuals. Study conclusions and caveats: Researchers sampled blood only, noting tissue repertoires likely differ.

Clones were read by immunoSEQ multiplex PCR, and TCRdb kept only the in-frame ones, dropping some. The table has over a million clones, around 78% seen once. What was sequenced was memory CD4+ T cells from PBMCs. Stated subset: CD45RA-negative fraction. The origin of this receptor is a man aged 18 to 29 in good health. Some clones in this sample may be carry-over from other donors' samples.

CDR3 amino acids: CASSLGVEGANVLTF. The CDR3, as DNA: TGTGCCAGCAGCTTGGGCGTCGAGGGGGCCAACGTCCTGACTTTC. The chain couples TRBV5-4 to TRBJ2-6; D unclear. Trimming removed 0 bases from V and 4 bases from J, with 8 bases in between. This CDR3 has 15 residues. The germline CDR1 and CDR2 sequences are SGHNT and YYREEE (reference sequence). The entire variable domain, with the rest obtained from reference TRBV5-4 and TRBJ2-6, is as follows: ETGVTQSPTHLIKTRGQQVTLRCSSQSGHNTVSWYQQALGQGPQFIFQYYREEENGRGNFPPRFSGLQFPNYSSELNVNALELDDSALYLCASSLGVEGANVLTFGAGSRLTVL.